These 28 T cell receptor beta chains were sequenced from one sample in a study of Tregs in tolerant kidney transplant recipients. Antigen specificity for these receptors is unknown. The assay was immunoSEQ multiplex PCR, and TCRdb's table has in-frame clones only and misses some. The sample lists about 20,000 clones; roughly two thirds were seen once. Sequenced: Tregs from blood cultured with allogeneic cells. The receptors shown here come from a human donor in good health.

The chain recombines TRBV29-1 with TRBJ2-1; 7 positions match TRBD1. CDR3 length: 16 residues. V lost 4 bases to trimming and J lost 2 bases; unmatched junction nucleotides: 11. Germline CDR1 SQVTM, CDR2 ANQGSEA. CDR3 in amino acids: CSVARAETGPYNEQFF. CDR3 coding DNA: TGCAGCGTTGCAAGGGCCGAGACAGGGCCCTACAATGAGCAGTTCTTC.

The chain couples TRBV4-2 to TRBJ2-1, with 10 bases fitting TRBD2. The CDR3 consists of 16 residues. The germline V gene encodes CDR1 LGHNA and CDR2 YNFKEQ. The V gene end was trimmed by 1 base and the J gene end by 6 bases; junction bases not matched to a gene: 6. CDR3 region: CASSQVPAGGANEQFF. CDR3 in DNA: TGTGCCAGCAGCCAAGTACCAGCGGGAGGGGCCAATGAGCAGTTCTTC.

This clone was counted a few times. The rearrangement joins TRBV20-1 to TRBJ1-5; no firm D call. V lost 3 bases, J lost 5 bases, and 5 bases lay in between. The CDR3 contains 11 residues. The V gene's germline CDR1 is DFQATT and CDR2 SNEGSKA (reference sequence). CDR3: CSASVDQPQHF. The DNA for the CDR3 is TGCAGTGCTAGTGTGGATCAGCCCCAGCATTTT.

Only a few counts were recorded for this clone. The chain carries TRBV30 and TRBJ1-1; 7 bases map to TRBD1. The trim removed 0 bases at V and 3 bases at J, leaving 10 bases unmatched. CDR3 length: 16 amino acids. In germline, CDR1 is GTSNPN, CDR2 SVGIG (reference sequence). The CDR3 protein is CAWSVHPDRVDTEAFF. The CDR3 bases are TGTGCCTGGAGTGTACACCCCGACAGGGTCGACACTGAAGCTTTCTTT. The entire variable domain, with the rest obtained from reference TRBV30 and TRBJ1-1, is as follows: SQTIHQWPATLVQPVGSPLSLECTVEGTSNPNLYWYRQAAGRGLQLLFYSVGIGQISSEVPQNLSASRPQDRQFILSSKKLLLSDSGFYLCAWSVHPDRVDTEAFFGQGTRLTVV.

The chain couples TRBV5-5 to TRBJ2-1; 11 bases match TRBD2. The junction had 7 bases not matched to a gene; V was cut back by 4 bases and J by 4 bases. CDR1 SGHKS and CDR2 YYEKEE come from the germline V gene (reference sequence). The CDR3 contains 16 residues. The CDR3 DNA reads TGTGCCAGCAGCCCACGAGGGACTAGCGGATACAATGAGCAGTTCTTC. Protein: CASSPRGTSGYNEQFF.

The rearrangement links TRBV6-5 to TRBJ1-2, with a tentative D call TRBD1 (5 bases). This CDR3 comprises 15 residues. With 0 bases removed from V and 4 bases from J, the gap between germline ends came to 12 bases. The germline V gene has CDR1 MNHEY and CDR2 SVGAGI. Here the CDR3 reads CASSYSGGGTYGYTF. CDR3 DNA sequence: TGTGCCAGCAGTTACTCGGGCGGGGGAACCTATGGCTACACCTTC.

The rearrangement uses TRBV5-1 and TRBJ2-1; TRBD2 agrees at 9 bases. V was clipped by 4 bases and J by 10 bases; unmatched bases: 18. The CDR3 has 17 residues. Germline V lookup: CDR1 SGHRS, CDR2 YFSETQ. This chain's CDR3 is CASSQMQRGARGGEQFF. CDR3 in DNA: TGCGCCAGCAGCCAGATGCAGCGGGGGGCCCGGGGAGGGGAGCAGTTCTTC.

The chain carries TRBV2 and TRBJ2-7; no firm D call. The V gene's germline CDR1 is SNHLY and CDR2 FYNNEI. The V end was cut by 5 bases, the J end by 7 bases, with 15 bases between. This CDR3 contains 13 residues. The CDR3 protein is CASSPYQPREQYF. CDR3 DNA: TGTGCCAGCAGTCCCTATCAACCGCGGGAGCAGTACTTC.

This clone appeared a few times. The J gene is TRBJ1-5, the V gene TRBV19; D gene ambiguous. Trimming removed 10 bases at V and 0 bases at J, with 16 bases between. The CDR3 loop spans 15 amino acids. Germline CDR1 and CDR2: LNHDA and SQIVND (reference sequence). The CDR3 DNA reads TGTGCCACCTGGGTAACGGTGGATAGCAATCAGCCCCAGCATTTT. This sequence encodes CATWVTVDSNQPQHF.

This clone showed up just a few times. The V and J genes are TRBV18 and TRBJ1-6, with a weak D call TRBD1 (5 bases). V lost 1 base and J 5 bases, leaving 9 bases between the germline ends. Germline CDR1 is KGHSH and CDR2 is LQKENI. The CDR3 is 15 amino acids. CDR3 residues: CASSPLGRNNSPLHF. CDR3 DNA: TGTGCCAGCTCACCACTGGGACGGAATAATTCACCCCTCCACTTT.

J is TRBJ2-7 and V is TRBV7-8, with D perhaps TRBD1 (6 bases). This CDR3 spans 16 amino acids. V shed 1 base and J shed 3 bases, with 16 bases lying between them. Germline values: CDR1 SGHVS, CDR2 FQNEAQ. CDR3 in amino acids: CASSLEGRGGFYEQYF. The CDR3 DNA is TGTGCCAGCAGCTTAGAGGGCAGGGGCGGATTCTACGAGCAGTACTTC. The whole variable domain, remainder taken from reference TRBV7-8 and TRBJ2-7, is GAGVSQSPRYKVAKRGQDVALRCDPISGHVSLFWYQQALGQGPEFLTYFQNEAQLDKSGLPSDRFFAERPEGSVSTLKIQRTQQEDSAVYLCASSLEGRGGFYEQYFGPGTRLTVT.

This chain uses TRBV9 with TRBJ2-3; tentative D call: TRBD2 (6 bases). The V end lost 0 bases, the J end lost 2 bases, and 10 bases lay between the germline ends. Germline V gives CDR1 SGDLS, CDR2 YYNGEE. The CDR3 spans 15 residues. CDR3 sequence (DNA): TGTGCCAGCAGCGTAGTGGGACTCCACACAGATACGCAGTATTTT. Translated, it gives CASSVVGLHTDTQYF.

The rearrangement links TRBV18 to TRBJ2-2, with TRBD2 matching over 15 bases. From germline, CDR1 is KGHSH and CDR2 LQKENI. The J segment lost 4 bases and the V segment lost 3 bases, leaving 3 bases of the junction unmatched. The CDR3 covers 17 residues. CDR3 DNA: TGTGCCAGCTCACCGCCGGGACTAGCGGGAGGCACCGGGGAGCTGTTTTTT. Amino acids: CASSPPGLAGGTGELFF. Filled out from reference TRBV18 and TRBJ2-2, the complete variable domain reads NAGVMQNPRHLVRRRGQEARLRCSPMKGHSHVYWYRQLPEEGLKFMVYLQKENIIDESGMPKERFSAEFPKEGPSILRIQQVVRGDSAAYFCASSPPGLAGGTGELFFGEGSRLTVL.

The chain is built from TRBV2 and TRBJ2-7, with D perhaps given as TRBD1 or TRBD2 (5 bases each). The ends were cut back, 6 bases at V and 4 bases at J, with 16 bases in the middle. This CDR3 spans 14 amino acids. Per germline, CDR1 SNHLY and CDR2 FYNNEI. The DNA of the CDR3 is TGTGCCAGCAGAACGGAGGCAGGGTTTTACGAGCAGTACTTC. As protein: CASRTEAGFYEQYF.

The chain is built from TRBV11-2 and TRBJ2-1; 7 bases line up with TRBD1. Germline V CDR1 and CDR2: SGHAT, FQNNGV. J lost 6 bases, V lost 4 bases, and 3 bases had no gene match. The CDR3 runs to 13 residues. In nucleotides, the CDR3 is TGTGCCAGCAGCTCTGACAGGGCCAATGAGCAGTTCTTC. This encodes CASSSDRANEQFF. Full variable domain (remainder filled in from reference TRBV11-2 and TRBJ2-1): EAGVAQSPRYKIIEKRQSVAFWCNPISGHATLYWYQQILGQGPKLLIQFQNNGVVDDSQLPKDRFSAERLKGVDSTLKIQPAKLEDSAVYLCASSSDRANEQFFGPGTRLTVL.

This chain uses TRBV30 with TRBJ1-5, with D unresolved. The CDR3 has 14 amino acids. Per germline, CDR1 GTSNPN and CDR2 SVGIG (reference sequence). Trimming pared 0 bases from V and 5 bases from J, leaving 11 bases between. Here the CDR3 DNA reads TGTGCCTGGAGTGTTTTCCTGGGCGATCAGCCCCAGCATTTT. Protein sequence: CAWSVFLGDQPQHF.

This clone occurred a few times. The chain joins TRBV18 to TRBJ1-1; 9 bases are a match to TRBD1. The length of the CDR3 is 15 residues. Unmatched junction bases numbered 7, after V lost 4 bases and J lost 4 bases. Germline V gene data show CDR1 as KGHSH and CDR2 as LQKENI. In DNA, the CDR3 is TGTGCCAGCTCACGAACCACAGGGGGCATCACTGAAGCTTTCTTT. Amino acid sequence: CASSRTTGGITEAFF.

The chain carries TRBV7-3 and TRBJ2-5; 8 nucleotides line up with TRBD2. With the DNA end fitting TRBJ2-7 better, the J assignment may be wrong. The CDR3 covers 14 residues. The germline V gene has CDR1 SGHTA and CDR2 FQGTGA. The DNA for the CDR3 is TGTGCCAGCAGCCTAGCGGGTGGATTATACGAGCAGTACTTC. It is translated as CASSLAGGLYEQYF.

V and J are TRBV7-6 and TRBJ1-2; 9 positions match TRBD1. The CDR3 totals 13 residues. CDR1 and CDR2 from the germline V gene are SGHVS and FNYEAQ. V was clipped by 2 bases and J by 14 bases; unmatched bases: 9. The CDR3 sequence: CASSLTRDRAQTF. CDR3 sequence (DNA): TGTGCCAGCAGCTTAACCCGGGACAGGGCGCAGACCTTC.

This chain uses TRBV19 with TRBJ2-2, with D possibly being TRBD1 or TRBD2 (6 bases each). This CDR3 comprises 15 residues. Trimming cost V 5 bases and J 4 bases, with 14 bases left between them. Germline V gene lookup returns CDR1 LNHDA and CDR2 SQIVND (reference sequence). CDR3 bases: TGTGCCAGTAGTTATGGGGGGCAAGTCACCGGGGAGCTGTTTTTT. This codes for CASSYGGQVTGELFF.

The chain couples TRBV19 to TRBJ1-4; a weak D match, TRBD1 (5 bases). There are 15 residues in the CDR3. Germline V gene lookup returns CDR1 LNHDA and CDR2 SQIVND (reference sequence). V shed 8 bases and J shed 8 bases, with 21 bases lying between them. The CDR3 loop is CASSGTAKAEEKLFF. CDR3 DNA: TGTGCCAGTTCCGGGACGGCTAAAGCTGAAGAAAAACTGTTTTTT.

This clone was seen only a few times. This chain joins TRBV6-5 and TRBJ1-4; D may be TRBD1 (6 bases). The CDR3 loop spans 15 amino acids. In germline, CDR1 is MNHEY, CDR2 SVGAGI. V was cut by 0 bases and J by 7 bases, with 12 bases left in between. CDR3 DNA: TGTGCCAGCAGTTACTCGATAACAGGGATTGAAAAACTGTTTTTT. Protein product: CASSYSITGIEKLFF.

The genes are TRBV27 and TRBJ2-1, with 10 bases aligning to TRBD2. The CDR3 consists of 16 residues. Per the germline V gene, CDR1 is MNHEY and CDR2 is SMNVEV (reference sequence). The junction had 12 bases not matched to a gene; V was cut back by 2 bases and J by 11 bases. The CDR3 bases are TGTGCCAGCAGTTTAGGAGTTCTAGCGGGGGTCTTCAAGCAGTTCTTC. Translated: CASSLGVLAGVFKQFF.

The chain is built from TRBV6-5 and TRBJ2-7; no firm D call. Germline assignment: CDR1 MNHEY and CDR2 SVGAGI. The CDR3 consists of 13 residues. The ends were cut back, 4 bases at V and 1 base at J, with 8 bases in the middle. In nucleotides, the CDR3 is TGTGCCAGCAGTTCGTCCAGGTCCTACGAGCAGTACTTC. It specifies CASSSSRSYEQYF.

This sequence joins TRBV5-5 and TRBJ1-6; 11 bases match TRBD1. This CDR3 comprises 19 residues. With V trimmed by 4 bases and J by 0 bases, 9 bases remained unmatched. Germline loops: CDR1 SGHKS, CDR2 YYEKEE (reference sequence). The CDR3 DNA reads TGTGCCAGCAGCCCCTGGACAGGGGGCACAGGCTCCTATAATTCACCCCTCCACTTT. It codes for CASSPWTGGTGSYNSPLHF.

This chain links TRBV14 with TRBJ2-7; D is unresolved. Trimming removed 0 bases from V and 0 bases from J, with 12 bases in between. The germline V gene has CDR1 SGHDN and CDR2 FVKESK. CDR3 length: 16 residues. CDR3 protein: CASSQEHVTSSYEQYF. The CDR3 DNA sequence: TGTGCCAGCAGCCAAGAGCACGTAACGAGCTCCTACGAGCAGTACTTC.

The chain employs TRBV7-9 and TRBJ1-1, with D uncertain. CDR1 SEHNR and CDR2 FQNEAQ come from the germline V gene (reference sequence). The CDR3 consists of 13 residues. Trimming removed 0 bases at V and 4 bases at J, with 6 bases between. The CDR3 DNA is TGTGCCAGCAGCTTAGCGCTCGGCACTGAAGCTTTCTTT. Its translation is CASSLALGTEAFF.

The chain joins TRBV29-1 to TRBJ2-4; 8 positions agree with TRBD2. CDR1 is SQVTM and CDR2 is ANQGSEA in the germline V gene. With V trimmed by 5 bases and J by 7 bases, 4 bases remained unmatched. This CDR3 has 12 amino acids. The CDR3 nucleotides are TGCAGCGTTCGGGGGGGCGGGAACATTCAGTACTTC. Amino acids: CSVRGGGNIQYF.